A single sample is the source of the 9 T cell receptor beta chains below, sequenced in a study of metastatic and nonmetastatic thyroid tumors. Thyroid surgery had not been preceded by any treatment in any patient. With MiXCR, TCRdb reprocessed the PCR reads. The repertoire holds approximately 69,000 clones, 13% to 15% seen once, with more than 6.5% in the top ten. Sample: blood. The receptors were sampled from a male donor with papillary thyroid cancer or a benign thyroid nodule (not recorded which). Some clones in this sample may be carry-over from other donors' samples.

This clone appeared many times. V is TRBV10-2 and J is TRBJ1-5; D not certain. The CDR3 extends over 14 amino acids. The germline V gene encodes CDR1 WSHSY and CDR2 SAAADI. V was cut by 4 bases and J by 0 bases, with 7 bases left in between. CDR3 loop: CASSAGYSNQPQHF. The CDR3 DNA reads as TGCGCCAGCAGTGCTGGGTATAGCAATCAGCCCCAGCATTTT.

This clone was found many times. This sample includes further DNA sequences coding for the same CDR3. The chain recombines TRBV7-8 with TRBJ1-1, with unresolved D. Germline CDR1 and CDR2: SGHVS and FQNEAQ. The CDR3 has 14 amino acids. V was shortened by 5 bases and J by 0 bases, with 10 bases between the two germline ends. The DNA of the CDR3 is TGTGCCAGCAGCCTACGGGCTGTGAACACTGAAGCTTTCTTT. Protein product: CASSLRAVNTEAFF.

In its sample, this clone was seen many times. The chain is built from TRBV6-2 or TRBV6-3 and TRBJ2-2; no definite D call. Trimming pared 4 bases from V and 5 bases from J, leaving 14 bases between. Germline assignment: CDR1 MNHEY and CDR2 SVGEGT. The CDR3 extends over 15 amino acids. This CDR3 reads CASSSRRRKTGELFF. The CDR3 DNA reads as TGTGCCAGCAGTTCCCGGCGCAGGAAGACCGGGGAGCTGTTTTTT.

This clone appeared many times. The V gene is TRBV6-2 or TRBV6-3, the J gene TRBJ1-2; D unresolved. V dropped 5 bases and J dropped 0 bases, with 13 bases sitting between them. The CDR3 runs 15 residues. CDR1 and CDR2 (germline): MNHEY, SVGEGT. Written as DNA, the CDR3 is TGTGCCAGCAGTCTCGTGGGCAGACCTAACTATGGCTACACCTTC. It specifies CASSLVGRPNYGYTF.

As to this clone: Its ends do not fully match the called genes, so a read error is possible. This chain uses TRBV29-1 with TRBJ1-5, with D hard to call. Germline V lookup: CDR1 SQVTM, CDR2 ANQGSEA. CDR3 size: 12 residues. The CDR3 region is CSAQLSNHPQHF. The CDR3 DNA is TGCAGCGCCCAGTTAAGCAATCATCCCCAGCATTTT.

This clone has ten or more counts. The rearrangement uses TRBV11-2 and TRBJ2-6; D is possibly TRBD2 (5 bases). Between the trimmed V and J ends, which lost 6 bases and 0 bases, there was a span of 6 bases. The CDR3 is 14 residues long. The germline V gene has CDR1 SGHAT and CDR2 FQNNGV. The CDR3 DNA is TGTGCCAGCAGAGGACTCTCTGGGGCCAACGTCCTGACTTTC. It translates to CASRGLSGANVLTF.

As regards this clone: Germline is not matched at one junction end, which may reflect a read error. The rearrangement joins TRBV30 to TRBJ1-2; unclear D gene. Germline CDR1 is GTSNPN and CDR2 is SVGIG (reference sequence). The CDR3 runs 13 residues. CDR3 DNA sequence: TGTGCCAGGAGTGTAACCGGGGTCGGGGGCTACACCTTC. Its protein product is CARSVTGVGGYTF. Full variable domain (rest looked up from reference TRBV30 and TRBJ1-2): SQTIHQWPATLVQPVGSPLSLECTVEGTSNPNLYWYRQAAGRGLQLLFYSVGIGQISSEVPQNLSASRPQDRQFILSSKKLLLSDSGFYLCARSVTGVGGYTFGSGTRLTVV.

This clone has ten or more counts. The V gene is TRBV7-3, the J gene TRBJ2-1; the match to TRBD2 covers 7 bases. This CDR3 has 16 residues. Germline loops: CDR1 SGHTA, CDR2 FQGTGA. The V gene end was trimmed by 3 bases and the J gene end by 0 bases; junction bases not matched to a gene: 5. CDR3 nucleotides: TGTGCCAGCAGCTTCCTCGGGAGGAGCTCCTACAATGAGCAGTTCTTC. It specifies CASSFLGRSSYNEQFF.

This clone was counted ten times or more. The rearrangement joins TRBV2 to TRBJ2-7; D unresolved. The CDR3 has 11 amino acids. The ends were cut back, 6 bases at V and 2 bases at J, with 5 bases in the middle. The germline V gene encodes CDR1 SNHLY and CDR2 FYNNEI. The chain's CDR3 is CASSRTYEQYF. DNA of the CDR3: TGTGCCAGCAGCCGCACCTACGAGCAGTACTTC.